These T cell receptor beta chains were read from a single sample in a study of T cells in Graves' hyperthyroidism and ophthalmopathy. TCRdb reanalysed the multiplex PCR reads using MiXCR and keeps one entry per CDR3 protein. Of hundreds of thousands of distinct CDR3 sequences listed, around 20% were seen once; the top ten hold about half. Material: blood. Receptors originate from a middle-aged man with Graves' ophthalmopathy. CDR3s include the opening cysteine and the closing phenylalanine or tryptophan. D genes are given only for firm matches. Expanded clones are given a class, and other clones once, few, many or no size at all.

CDR3nt: TGTGCCAGCAGCTCCGGGACAGGGGCTGGTGAGCAGTTCTTC; CDR3aa: CASSSGTGAGEQFF; abundance: many; v_gene: TRBV11-3; j_gene: TRBJ2-1; d_gene: TRBD1
CDR3nt: TGTGCCAGCAGCATCGGTGGGGGAAGATACGAGCAGTACTTC; CDR3aa: CASSIGGGRYEQYF; abundance: .; v_gene: TRBV11-2; j_gene: TRBJ2-7; d_gene: .
CDR3nt: TGTGCCAGCACCAAGTCCGACGGGAACACTGAAGCTTTCTTT; CDR3aa: CASTKSDGNTEAFF; abundance: many; v_gene: TRBV11-2; j_gene: TRBJ1-1; d_gene: .
CDR3nt: TGTGCCAGCAGCCTGAGACTTATGAACACCGGGGAGCTGTTTTTT; CDR3aa: CASSLRLMNTGELFF; abundance: many; v_gene: TRBV11-2; j_gene: TRBJ2-2; d_gene: .
CDR3nt: TGTGCCAGCGAGAAGGAATCCTACGAGCAGTACTTC; CDR3aa: CASEKESYEQYF; abundance: many; v_gene: TRBV2; j_gene: TRBJ2-7; d_gene: .
CDR3nt: TGTGCCAGTAGCCCCAGCGGACATCCTAGAGGAGGCTACACCTTC; CDR3aa: CASSPSGHPRGGYTF; abundance: once; v_gene: TRBV19; j_gene: TRBJ1-2; d_gene: .
CDR3nt: TGCAGCGTTGACTCAGGGCTTGGAGGCTACACCTTC; CDR3aa: CSVDSGLGGYTF; abundance: .; v_gene: TRBV29-1; j_gene: TRBJ1-2; d_gene: .
CDR3nt: TGTGCCAGCTTTCCCAAGGACAGGGCCTACGAGCAGTACTTC; CDR3aa: CASFPKDRAYEQYF; abundance: .; v_gene: TRBV5-4; j_gene: TRBJ2-7; d_gene: TRBD1
CDR3nt: TGCGCCAGCAGACAGGGGAGCCCCTCTGGAAACACCATATATTTT; CDR3aa: CASRQGSPSGNTIYF; abundance: .; v_gene: TRBV5-1; j_gene: TRBJ1-3; d_gene: TRBD1
CDR3nt: TGTGCCAGCAGTATTACCTACGAGCAGTACTTC; CDR3aa: CASSITYEQYF; abundance: .; v_gene: TRBV12-3/TRBV12-4; j_gene: TRBJ2-7; d_gene: .
CDR3nt: TGTGCCACCAGTGATTTGAGGGGCTTAAGGCAAGAGACCCAGTACTTC; CDR3aa: CATSDLRGLRQETQYF; abundance: .; v_gene: TRBV24-1; j_gene: TRBJ2-5; d_gene: .
CDR3nt: TGTGCCACCAGCAGAGATCGGCTAGCAGGGCGGGGACACAATGAGCAGTTCTTC; CDR3aa: CATSRDRLAGRGHNEQFF; abundance: few; v_gene: TRBV15; j_gene: TRBJ2-1; d_gene: .
CDR3nt: TGTGCCAGCATCTTACAGGGGGGGAAGCACCGTAACTACTATGGCTACACCTTC; CDR3aa: CASILQGGKHRNYYGYTF; abundance: few; v_gene: TRBV5-4; j_gene: TRBJ1-2; d_gene: TRBD1
CDR3nt: TGTGCCAGCAGTTCCCCCGTGGGAGTGGGCAACAATGAGCAGTTCTTC; CDR3aa: CASSSPVGVGNNEQFF; abundance: few; v_gene: TRBV12-3/TRBV12-4; j_gene: TRBJ2-1; d_gene: .
CDR3nt: TGCAGTGCTGCGGGCCAACAAGAGACCCAGTACTTC; CDR3aa: CSAAGQQETQYF; abundance: many; v_gene: TRBV20-1; j_gene: TRBJ2-5; d_gene: .
CDR3nt: TGTGCCAGCAGAGATAGACAGGGGCCCATGAACACTGAAGCTTTCTTT; CDR3aa: CASRDRQGPMNTEAFF; abundance: many; v_gene: TRBV2; j_gene: TRBJ1-1; d_gene: TRBD1
CDR3nt: TGTGCCAGCAGTTTCGCCCAGGGGCAGTTAAAACAGCCCCAGCATTTT; CDR3aa: CASSFAQGQLKQPQHF; abundance: many; v_gene: TRBV28; j_gene: TRBJ1-5; d_gene: .
CDR3nt: TGCAGCGCCAGTGACGGGAGGGTCACCTATGAGCAGTTCTTC; CDR3aa: CSASDGRVTYEQFF; abundance: few; v_gene: TRBV29-1; j_gene: TRBJ2-1; d_gene: TRBD2
CDR3nt: TGTGCCAGCGCCCTCCGGGGGTGGGGCACAGATACGCAGTATTTT; CDR3aa: CASALRGWGTDTQYF; abundance: many; v_gene: TRBV12-3/TRBV12-4; j_gene: TRBJ2-3; d_gene: .
CDR3nt: TGCGCCAGCACCCGGAGGGGGGGATGGGACGAGCAGTACTTC; CDR3aa: CASTRRGGWDEQYF; abundance: many; v_gene: TRBV5-1; j_gene: TRBJ2-7; d_gene: .
CDR3nt: TGTGCCAGCAGCCCAGAAGGCAGGGGCACTGAAGCTTTCTTT; CDR3aa: CASSPEGRGTEAFF; abundance: many; v_gene: TRBV12-3/TRBV12-4; j_gene: TRBJ1-1; d_gene: .
CDR3nt: TGTGCCAGCAGCCTGGACAGTGGGAGCAATCAGCCCCAGCATTTT; CDR3aa: CASSLDSGSNQPQHF; abundance: many; v_gene: TRBV3-1; j_gene: TRBJ1-5; d_gene: .
CDR3nt: TGTGCCAGTAGTTCCCAGCGGAGTCGGGCAGAGACCCAGTACTTC; CDR3aa: CASSSQRSRAETQYF; abundance: few; v_gene: TRBV19; j_gene: TRBJ2-5; d_gene: .
CDR3nt: TGTGCCAGCAGCCCGATCCGGGACAGGGGAATCTACGAGCAGTACTTC; CDR3aa: CASSPIRDRGIYEQYF; abundance: .; v_gene: TRBV3-1; j_gene: TRBJ2-7; d_gene: TRBD1
CDR3nt: TGTGCCAGCAGCGATGAGGACATGCCCAATAATTCACCCCTCCACTTT; CDR3aa: CASSDEDMPNNSPLHF; abundance: few; v_gene: TRBV9; j_gene: TRBJ1-6; d_gene: .
CDR3nt: TGTGCCAGCAGTTACTTTGGCAGGGGCTCTGATCAGCCCCAGCATTTT; CDR3aa: CASSYFGRGSDQPQHF; abundance: few; v_gene: TRBV6-2/TRBV6-3; j_gene: TRBJ1-5; d_gene: .
CDR3nt: TGCGCCAGCAGCGGGGGACTACTAGTGAACACCGGGGAGCTGTTTTTT; CDR3aa: CASSGGLLVNTGELFF; abundance: few; v_gene: TRBV5-1; j_gene: TRBJ2-2; d_gene: TRBD2
CDR3nt: TGTGCCAGCAGTTCGGGGGGCGCCGGGGCAGATACGCAGTATTTT; CDR3aa: CASSSGGAGADTQYF; abundance: few; v_gene: TRBV6-1; j_gene: TRBJ2-3; d_gene: .
CDR3nt: TGCGCCAGCAGCTTGGTGGCTAGCGGAGGTTACAATGAGCAGTTCTTC; CDR3aa: CASSLVASGGYNEQFF; abundance: many; v_gene: TRBV5-1; j_gene: TRBJ2-1; d_gene: TRBD2
CDR3nt: TGCAGTGCCCCAGAGCGGGGCGCCTACGAGCAGTACTTC; CDR3aa: CSAPERGAYEQYF; abundance: many; v_gene: TRBV20-1; j_gene: TRBJ2-7; d_gene: TRBD2
CDR3nt: TGCAGCGTTCCCCTGGGGGGAGGCGAGCAGTACTTC; CDR3aa: CSVPLGGGEQYF; abundance: .; v_gene: TRBV29-1; j_gene: TRBJ2-7; d_gene: .
CDR3nt: TGTGCCAGCAGCTTAGCAGGGGTCGAGCAGTACTTC; CDR3aa: CASSLAGVEQYF; abundance: many; v_gene: TRBV11-2; j_gene: TRBJ2-7; d_gene: .
CDR3nt: TGCGCCAGCAGCCAAGACCGGGCACGCCGAACCTACGAGCAGTACTTC; CDR3aa: CASSQDRARRTYEQYF; abundance: .; v_gene: TRBV4-1; j_gene: TRBJ2-7; d_gene: .
CDR3nt: TGTGCCAGCAGCTTTGGGCGGATTTACAATGAGCAGTTCTTC; CDR3aa: CASSFGRIYNEQFF; abundance: .; v_gene: TRBV5-6; j_gene: TRBJ2-1; d_gene: .
CDR3nt: TGTGCCAGCAGCCAATCGTCAGCCAACTATGGCTACACCTTC; CDR3aa: CASSQSSANYGYTF; abundance: few; v_gene: TRBV16; j_gene: TRBJ1-2; d_gene: .
CDR3nt: TGTGCCAGCAGCTTTGACAGGGGGCTTGTGAACACTGAAGCTTTCTTT; CDR3aa: CASSFDRGLVNTEAFF; abundance: .; v_gene: TRBV5-5; j_gene: TRBJ1-1; d_gene: TRBD1
CDR3nt: TGCGCCAGCAGTGAAGGCGGGGGGGCCTCCTACGAGCAGTACTTC; CDR3aa: CASSEGGGASYEQYF; abundance: few; v_gene: TRBV10-2; j_gene: TRBJ2-7; d_gene: TRBD2
CDR3nt: TGTGCCAGCAGTTACTCCGGGACAGACCAAGAGACCCAGTACTTC; CDR3aa: CASSYSGTDQETQYF; abundance: few; v_gene: TRBV6-6; j_gene: TRBJ2-5; d_gene: TRBD1
CDR3nt: TGTGCCAGTAGTCCCGAAGCCAAAAACATTCAGTACTTC; CDR3aa: CASSPEAKNIQYF; abundance: few; v_gene: TRBV19; j_gene: TRBJ2-4; d_gene: .
CDR3nt: TGTGCCAGCAGTTTCGGACTAGCAGCGAACACCGGGGAGCTGTTTTTT; CDR3aa: CASSFGLAANTGELFF; abundance: .; v_gene: TRBV28; j_gene: TRBJ2-2; d_gene: TRBD2
CDR3nt: TGTGCCAGCAGCTTAGGGACAGAATTTAACTTC; CDR3aa: CASSLGTEFNF; abundance: few; v_gene: TRBV11-2; j_gene: TRBJ2-5; d_gene: .
CDR3nt: TGCGCCAGCAGCCAGATGACTAGCGGGCCCCCTACCCAGTACTTC; CDR3aa: CASSQMTSGPPTQYF; abundance: .; v_gene: TRBV4-1; j_gene: TRBJ2-5; d_gene: TRBD2
CDR3nt: TGTGCCAGCCGGTCGACAGGGGGCGGCGAGCAGTACTTC; CDR3aa: CASRSTGGGEQYF; abundance: few; v_gene: TRBV7-2; j_gene: TRBJ2-7; d_gene: TRBD1
CDR3nt: TGTGCCACCGATAAGGGGACTAGCACCCACAATGAGCAGTTCTTC; CDR3aa: CATDKGTSTHNEQFF; abundance: .; v_gene: TRBV10-3; j_gene: TRBJ2-1; d_gene: TRBD2
CDR3nt: TGTGCCAGCAGCTTAATAGTCCGAGAGACCCAGTACTTC; CDR3aa: CASSLIVRETQYF; abundance: many; v_gene: TRBV11-1; j_gene: TRBJ2-5; d_gene: .
CDR3nt: TGTGCCAGCAGGGCCGGGAGCATGTCCGTGGGACTAGTCTACAATGAGCAGTTCTTC; CDR3aa: CASRAGSMSVGLVYNEQFF; abundance: few; v_gene: TRBV12-3/TRBV12-4; j_gene: TRBJ2-1; d_gene: TRBD2
CDR3nt: TGTGCCTGGAGCGGGGGCCTCCTCAATCAGCCCCAGCATTTT; CDR3aa: CAWSGGLLNQPQHF; abundance: many; v_gene: TRBV30; j_gene: TRBJ1-5; d_gene: .
CDR3nt: TGCGCCAGCAGCCAACCGGGACTAGTTAACACCGGGGAGCTGTTTTTT; CDR3aa: CASSQPGLVNTGELFF; abundance: .; v_gene: TRBV4-1; j_gene: TRBJ2-2; d_gene: TRBD2
CDR3nt: TGCGCCAGCAGCTTGGGCGGATTATATGGCTACACCTTC; CDR3aa: CASSLGGLYGYTF; abundance: few; v_gene: TRBV5-1; j_gene: TRBJ1-2; d_gene: .
CDR3nt: TGTGCCACACAGAGAGTGGGGGGACAAGAGACCCAGTACTTC; CDR3aa: CATQRVGGQETQYF; abundance: few; v_gene: TRBV2; j_gene: TRBJ2-5; d_gene: .
CDR3nt: TGTGCCAGCACCAGTACAGGGTCTTTTAACTATGGCTACACCTTC; CDR3aa: CASTSTGSFNYGYTF; abundance: few; v_gene: TRBV6-1; j_gene: TRBJ1-2; d_gene: .
CDR3nt: TGTGCCAGCAGACCAATATTGGGACAGATTAGCAATCAGCCCCAGCATTTT; CDR3aa: CASRPILGQISNQPQHF; abundance: few; v_gene: TRBV6-2/TRBV6-3; j_gene: TRBJ1-5; d_gene: TRBD1
CDR3nt: TGTGCCAGCAGCTCAAGCGGGAGGTGGCGGGAGACCCAGTACTTC; CDR3aa: CASSSSGRWRETQYF; abundance: many; v_gene: TRBV7-9; j_gene: TRBJ2-5; d_gene: TRBD2